The entry that follows covers one TCR beta chain sequence. Profiled with immunoSEQ multiplex PCR; TCRdb holds only in-frame clones, not every one. The sample lists about 100,000 clones; approximately 94% were seen once. The source of the sample is a study of technical replicates of blood from a handful of donors. This clonotype originated in a human donor in good health. Sequenced input: T cells isolated from PBMCs.

The CDR3 spells CAWRGQGVSQPQHF. CDR3 bases: TGTGCCTGGAGGGGTCAGGGGGTCTCTCAGCCCCAGCATTTT. This chain connects TRBV30 to TRBJ1-5; 7 positions match TRBD1. CDR1 GTSNPN and CDR2 SVGIG come from the germline V gene (reference sequence). The CDR3 totals 14 residues. J gave up 6 bases and V 3 bases, and 8 bases lay outside the gene matches.